This T cell receptor (beta chain) was captured in a study of cytomegalovirus exposure and HLA in healthy donors. General observations from the study: In a later analysis, TCR beta V- and J-gene trimming was associated with a missense DCLRE1C variant. TRBV6-2, TRBV6-3 and some other V segments were excluded as indistinguishable.

On this clone: The antigen is unknown.

The CDR3 spans 14 residues. Trimming shortened V by 4 bases and J by 5 bases, and 12 bases separated the two germline ends. Germline V gene sequence: CDR1 MNHNS, CDR2 SASEGT. Primers for the PCR totalled 60 Vbeta and 13 Jbeta. The data were produced by immunoSEQ multiplex PCR, yet TCRdb's version contains in-frame clones alone and is incomplete. The sample records about 190,000 clones, roughly four fifths being singletons. This TCR was recovered from a woman younger than 45 in good health and CMV-seropositive. The rearrangement uses TRBV6-1 and TRBJ1-5; possibly TRBD1 for D (6 bases). Sequenced: PBMCs. CDR3 nucleotides: TGTGCCAGCAGTGCGGGGGGGCGAGATCAGCCCCAGCATTTT. It codes for CASSAGGRDQPQHF.